This T cell receptor beta chain was retrieved from a study of Tregs in tolerant kidney transplant recipients. Concerning this clone itself: Its target is unknown.

Using immunoSEQ multiplex PCR, the repertoire was profiled, and TCRdb retains in-frame clones only, with some absent. Here the sample spans fewer than 20,000 clones, 45% to 55% being singletons. Germline CDR1 SGHAT, CDR2 FQNNGV. After removal of 5 bases from V and 4 bases from J, the junction contained 10 bases not matched to a gene. The CDR3 has 16 residues. CFSE-labeled recipient PBMCs were cultured approximately 6 days with irradiated graft donor PBMCs, then FACS-sorted. Study-level results: The small number of patients limits these findings pending further validation.

Here the sequenced sample was CD4+ T cells from blood cultured with allogeneic cells, taken before the transplant. This chain connects TRBV11-2 to TRBJ1-2; TRBD1 agrees at 10 bases. This clonotype originated in a human patient who received a combined kidney and bone marrow transplant. The CDR3 nucleotides read TGTGCCAGCAGCGCCAACGGGGACAGGGGACTCTATGGCTACACCTTC. It is translated as CASSANGDRGLYGYTF.